Listed here are 12 T cell receptor beta chains from one sample, sequenced in a study of PD-1 blockade in classical Hodgkin lymphoma. All patients relapsed after autologous stem cell transplantation, and brentuximab vedotin exposure varied. Sequencing was performed with immunoSEQ multiplex PCR; in TCRdb, only in-frame clones are kept and a portion is missing. The sample holds roughly 81,000 clones, around 90% seen once. Sequenced here: peripheral blood mononuclear cells (PBMCs), sampled before the second cycle of nivolumab. These receptors were collected from a human donor with classical Hodgkin lymphoma.

The chain couples TRBV30 to TRBJ2-7; 9 bases align to TRBD2. V dropped 0 bases and J dropped 2; count of bases not matched to a gene: 8. The CDR3 is 16 amino acids. Per germline, CDR1 GTSNPN and CDR2 SVGIG (reference sequence). CDR3 residues: CAWSVYLAGLPYEQYF. The CDR3 nucleotides read TGTGCCTGGAGTGTATACCTAGCGGGACTCCCCTACGAGCAGTACTTC. Based on the CDR3 plus reference TRBV30 and TRBJ2-7, the full variable domain is SQTIHQWPATLVQPVGSPLSLECTVEGTSNPNLYWYRQAAGRGLQLLFYSVGIGQISSEVPQNLSASRPQDRQFILSSKKLLLSDSGFYLCAWSVYLAGLPYEQYFGPGTRLTVT.

The chain carries TRBV9 and TRBJ1-2; the D gene is possibly TRBD1 (5 bases). Germline CDR1 is SGDLS and CDR2 is YYNGEE. V lost 4 bases, J lost 7 bases, and 17 bases lay in between. The CDR3 length is 14 residues. CDR3: CASSPRQGLRGYTF. The CDR3 bases are TGTGCCAGCAGCCCCCGGCAGGGTCTTCGTGGCTACACCTTC. Drawing the rest from reference TRBV9 and TRBJ1-2, the complete variable domain is DSGVTQTPKHLITATGQRVTLRCSPRSGDLSVYWYQQSLDQGLQFLIQYYNGEERAKGNILERFSAQQFPDLHSELNLSSLELGDSALYFCASSPRQGLRGYTFGSGTRLTVV.

The V gene is TRBV5-6, the J gene TRBJ2-7; no clear D gene. Germline V gives CDR1 SGHDT, CDR2 YYEEEE. The CDR3 extends over 12 amino acids. With 3 bases removed from V and 4 bases from J, the gap between germline ends came to 8 bases. This CDR3 is CASSSRRYEQYF. CDR3 in DNA: TGTGCCAGCAGCTCCCGTCGGTACGAGCAGTACTTC.

The chain has TRBV10-2 and TRBJ2-7; D gene uncertain. CDR1 and CDR2 (germline): WSHSY, SAAADI. V was clipped by 3 bases and J by 0 bases, with 9 bases between them. The CDR3 covers 14 residues. Here the CDR3 DNA reads TGCGCCAGCAGTGATAAAGGAGTCTCCTACGAGCAGTACTTC. Protein sequence: CASSDKGVSYEQYF.

This sequence joins TRBV6-1 and TRBJ2-5; TRBD2 matches 8 bases. The CDR3 is 15 amino acids. Germline CDR1 MNHNS, CDR2 SASEGT. The J segment lost 5 bases and the V segment lost 5 bases, leaving 10 bases of the junction unmatched. The CDR3 loop reads CASSQTGGAQETQYF. As DNA, the CDR3 is TGTGCCAGCAGTCAAACGGGGGGGGCACAGGAGACCCAGTACTTC.

This clone was seen just once. The chain combines TRBV19 with TRBJ2-7, with D tentatively TRBD2 (6 bases). Per germline, CDR1 LNHDA and CDR2 SQIVND (reference sequence). This CDR3 is 15 amino acids long. The V end was cut by 3 bases, the J end by 4 bases, with 16 bases between. CDR3 loop: CASSILPGGLYEQYF. CDR3 sequence (DNA): TGTGCCAGTAGTATTCTGCCCGGGGGTTTATACGAGCAGTACTTC.

The chain uses TRBV2 and TRBJ1-1; D is unclear. Germline CDR1 is SNHLY and CDR2 is FYNNEI. Trimming cost V 8 bases and J 4 bases, with 17 bases left between them. CDR3 length equals 14 residues. The CDR3 loop is CASLASAGGTEAFF. The CDR3 DNA is TGTGCCAGCCTGGCGTCGGCAGGAGGCACTGAAGCTTTCTTT. Together with reference TRBV2 and TRBJ1-1, the CDR3 gives the full variable domain: EPEVTQTPSHQVTQMGQEVILRCVPISNHLYFYWYRQILGQKVEFLVSFYNNEISEKSEIFDDQFSVERPDGSNFTLKIRSTKLEDSAMYFCASLASAGGTEAFFGQGTRLTVV.

The J gene is TRBJ1-1, the V gene TRBV28; TRBD1 might be the D (5 bases). Germline-derived CDR1 and CDR2 are MDHEN and SYDVKM. CDR3 size: 15 residues. The V and J ends lost 5 bases and 3 bases respectively, with 16 bases between them. The CDR3 region has the DNA TGTGCCAGCAGTCCTCAGGGTTGGGGGGACACTGAAGCTTTCTTT. It is translated as CASSPQGWGDTEAFF.

This clone turned up a few times. This chain links TRBV21-1 with TRBJ1-2; TRBD1, the D gene given by the table, was not confirmed from the DNA. TRBV21-1 is recorded as a pseudogene. CDR3 length: 15 amino acids. CDR3 protein: CASSSYQGWLGGYTF. CDR3 in DNA: TGTGCCAGCAGCTCCTACCAGGGGTGGTTGGGTGGCTACACCTTC.

This rearrangement joins TRBV11-2 to TRBJ1-2; D not certain. Trimming removed 1 base from V and 4 bases from J, with 13 bases in between. This CDR3 comprises 15 residues. In germline, CDR1 is SGHAT, CDR2 FQNNGV. The CDR3 sequence: CASSLGWRTLYGYTF. CDR3 bases: TGTGCCAGCAGCTTAGGTTGGAGGACCCTCTATGGCTACACCTTC. Full variable domain (remainder filled in from reference TRBV11-2 and TRBJ1-2): EAGVAQSPRYKIIEKRQSVAFWCNPISGHATLYWYQQILGQGPKLLIQFQNNGVVDDSQLPKDRFSAERLKGVDSTLKIQPAKLEDSAVYLCASSLGWRTLYGYTFGSGTRLTVV.

The chain recombines TRBV30 with TRBJ2-7; D is unclear. Per the germline V gene, CDR1 is GTSNPN and CDR2 is SVGIG (reference sequence). Trimming left V 0 bases short and J 1 base short, with 7 bases between. The CDR3 totals 13 residues. The CDR3 coding sequence is TGTGCCTGGAGTGTTGGCAGGTCCTACGAGCAGTACTTC. It specifies CAWSVGRSYEQYF.

This chain links TRBV6-5 with TRBJ1-1; 8 nucleotides agree with TRBD1. The CDR3 consists of 13 residues. V was pared by 8 bases and J by 9 bases, with 11 bases of the junction left unmatched. Germline V gene data show CDR1 as MNHEY and CDR2 as SVGAGI. The CDR3 region is CASYGQGLGKAFF. In nucleotides, the CDR3 is TGTGCCAGCTATGGACAGGGTTTAGGGAAAGCTTTCTTT.